This is a list of T cell receptor beta chains from one sample in a study of regulatory T cells in long-lasting Graves disease. TCRdb used MiXCR to reprocess the multiplex PCR reads, holding one entry per CDR3 protein. This sample has around 450,000 distinct CDR3 sequences, with roughly 16% found just once. The same sample was also used in a study of T cells in Graves' hyperthyroidism and ophthalmopathy.

Sequenced here: peripheral blood mononuclear cells (PBMCs), sampled at new diagnosis, from a patient treated with antithyroid drugs. The source is a man aged 40-55 years with Graves disease. Both conserved end residues are part of each CDR3. The order of the fields is D gene, J gene, CDR3 length, clone size, V gene, CDR3 protein, CDR3 DNA. A D gene is named only where the DNA matches it firmly. Clone size is shown for a subset of rows, as once, few, many or a class of expanded clone.

. TRBJ1-1 13 many TRBV3-1 CASSKHRNTEAFF TGTGCCAGCAGCAAACACCGGAACACTGAAGCTTTCTTT
. TRBJ2-3 14 . TRBV19 CASMVSVGTDTQYF TGTGCCAGTATGGTGTCGGTGGGCACAGATACGCAGTATTTT
TRBD2 TRBJ2-1 17 few TRBV7-2 CASSLKGSGRAGDEQFF TGTGCCAGCAGCTTAAAGGGGAGCGGGAGGGCCGGAGATGAGCAGTTCTTC
TRBD2 TRBJ2-3 16 . TRBV29-1 CSVEDYGAGGPDTQYF TGCAGCGTTGAAGATTATGGGGCGGGAGGGCCAGATACGCAGTATTTT
. TRBJ1-4 15 many TRBV18 CASSHGRPPGEKLFF TGTGCCAGCTCACACGGACGTCCCCCGGGGGAAAAACTGTTTTTT
TRBD2 TRBJ2-3 16 . TRBV28 CASRRIAGAVEDTQYF TGTGCCAGCAGACGGATAGCGGGAGCGGTCGAGGATACGCAGTATTTT
. TRBJ2-1 15 many TRBV6-5 CASSYSRVYYNEQFF TGTGCCAGCAGTTACTCGAGGGTATACTACAATGAGCAGTTCTTC
TRBD1 TRBJ2-7 15 few TRBV9 CASTPGQGVSYEQYF TGTGCCAGCACCCCAGGACAGGGGGTTTCCTACGAGCAGTACTTC
. TRBJ2-5 11 many TRBV28 CASSSRKTQYF TGTGCCAGCAGTTCCCGAAAGACCCAGTACTTC
. TRBJ2-2 14 . TRBV4-1 CASSQSHYTGELFF TGCGCCAGCAGCCAATCGCACTACACCGGGGAGCTGTTTTTT
. TRBJ2-4 23 once TRBV9 CASRRKRRESEEYLKLAKNIQYF TGTGCCAGCAGGAGGAAGAGGAGGGAGTCTGAGGAGTACTTAAAACTAGCCAAAAACATTCAGTACTTC
. TRBJ1-1 16 many TRBV28 CASSSRGAGGNTEAFF TGTGCCAGCAGTTCCCGGGGGGCCGGAGGGAACACTGAAGCTTTCTTT
. TRBJ1-2 16 many TRBV5-1 CASSPRGGRSLRGYTF TGCGCCAGCAGCCCCCGGGGGGGGCGTTCTTTGAGAGGCTACACCTTC
. TRBJ1-5 15 few TRBV24-1 CATSRKGDSNQPQHF TGTGCCACCAGTAGGAAGGGTGATAGCAATCAGCCCCAGCATTTT
TRBD1 TRBJ2-7 15 many TRBV4-1 CASSLLAAGGYEQYF TGCGCCAGCAGCCTACTGGCGGCAGGGGGCTACGAGCAGTACTTC
. TRBJ2-7 16 many TRBV4-1 CASSQGLVPFPHEQYF TGCGCCAGCAGCCAAGGACTAGTTCCTTTCCCCCACGAGCAGTACTTC
. TRBJ1-1 18 many TRBV3-1 CASSQVRLLESMNTEAFF TGTGCCAGCAGCCAAGTGCGGCTTTTAGAATCAATGAACACTGAAGCTTTCTTT
. TRBJ2-3 12 . TRBV4-1 CASSHSQDTQYF TGCGCCAGCAGCCATTCTCAAGATACGCAGTATTTT
. TRBJ1-5 14 few TRBV7-9 CASSTGKSNQPQHF TGTGCCAGCAGCACGGGGAAGAGCAATCAGCCCCAGCATTTT
. TRBJ2-5 13 many TRBV24-1 CATSDPGKETQYF TGTGCCACCAGTGACCCCGGGAAGGAGACCCAGTACTTC
TRBD2 TRBJ2-7 15 many TRBV2 CASSERLAGPYEQYF TGTGCCAGCAGCGAGAGACTAGCGGGTCCCTACGAGCAGTACTTC
. TRBJ2-7 14 few TRBV12-3/TRBV12-4 CASSLHSTSLEQYF TGTGCCAGCAGTTTACACAGTACCTCTCTCGAGCAGTACTTC
. TRBJ2-3 15 many TRBV12-3/TRBV12-4 CASSLGFKGTDTQYF TGTGCCAGCAGTTTAGGGTTTAAGGGCACAGATACGCAGTATTTT
. TRBJ1-5 15 . TRBV20-1 CSARAGRGSNQPQHF TGCAGTGCTAGGGCAGGGCGAGGAAGCAATCAGCCCCAGCATTTT
. TRBJ1-4 19 . TRBV30 CAWSTLESGEGLFNEKLFF TGTGCCTGGAGTACGCTAGAGTCAGGCGAAGGGTTATTTAATGAAAAACTGTTTTTT
. TRBJ2-5 11 . TRBV27 CATSAAETKYF TGTGCCACCAGTGCTGCGGAGACCAAGTACTTC